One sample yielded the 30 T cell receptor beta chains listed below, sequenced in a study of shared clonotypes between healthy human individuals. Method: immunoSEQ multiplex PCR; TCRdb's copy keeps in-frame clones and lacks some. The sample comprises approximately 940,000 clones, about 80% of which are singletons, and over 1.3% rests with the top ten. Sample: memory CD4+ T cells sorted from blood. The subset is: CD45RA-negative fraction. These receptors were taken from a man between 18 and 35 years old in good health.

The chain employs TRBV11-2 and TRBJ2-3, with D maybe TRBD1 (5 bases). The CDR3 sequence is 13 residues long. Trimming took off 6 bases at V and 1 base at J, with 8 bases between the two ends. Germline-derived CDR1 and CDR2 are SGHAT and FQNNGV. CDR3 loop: CASSEQGTDTQYF. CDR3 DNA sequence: TGTGCCAGCAGTGAACAGGGCACAGATACGCAGTATTTT.

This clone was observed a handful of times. CDR3 sequence reads: CASSPRTAASYNEQFF. CDR3 DNA: TGTGCCAGCAGCCCCCGGACAGCCGCATCCTACAATGAGCAGTTCTTC. The chain has TRBV11-3 and TRBJ2-1; tentative D call: TRBD1 (6 bases). The V end was cut by 5 bases, the J end by 1 base, with 15 bases between. This CDR3 comprises 16 residues. Germline assignment: CDR1 SGHNT and CDR2 YENEEA.

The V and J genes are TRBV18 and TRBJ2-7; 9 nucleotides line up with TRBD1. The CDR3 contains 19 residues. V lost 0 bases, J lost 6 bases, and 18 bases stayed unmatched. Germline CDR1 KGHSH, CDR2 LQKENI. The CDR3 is CASSPPGQGLIPSGLEQYF. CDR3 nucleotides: TGTGCCAGCTCACCACCGGGACAGGGTCTAATCCCCTCTGGCCTCGAGCAGTACTTC.

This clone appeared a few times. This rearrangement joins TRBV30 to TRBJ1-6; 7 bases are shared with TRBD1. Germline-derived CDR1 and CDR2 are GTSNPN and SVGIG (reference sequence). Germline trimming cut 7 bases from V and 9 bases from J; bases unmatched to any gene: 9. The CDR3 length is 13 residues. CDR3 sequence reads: CASGTAASSPLHF. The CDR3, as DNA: TGTGCCTCCGGGACAGCCGCGAGTTCACCCCTCCACTTT.

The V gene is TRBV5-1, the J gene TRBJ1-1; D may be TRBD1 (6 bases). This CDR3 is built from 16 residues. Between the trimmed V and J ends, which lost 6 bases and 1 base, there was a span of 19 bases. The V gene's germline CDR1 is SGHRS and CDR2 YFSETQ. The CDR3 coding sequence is TGCGCCAGCACTCTGGGGGCAGCGCGGGGGAACACTGAAGCTTTCTTT. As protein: CASTLGAARGNTEAFF.

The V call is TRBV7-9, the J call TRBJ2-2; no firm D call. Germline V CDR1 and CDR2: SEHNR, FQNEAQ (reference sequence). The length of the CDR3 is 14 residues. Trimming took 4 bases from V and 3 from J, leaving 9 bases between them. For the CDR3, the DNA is TGTGCCAGCAGCTCCCAAACGGACACCGGGGAGCTGTTTTTT. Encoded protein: CASSSQTDTGELFF.

CDR3 coding DNA: TGTGCCAGTACCCAGGGAGGACGATCGGACACCGGGGAGCTGTTTTTT. The encoded protein is CASTQGGRSDTGELFF. This chain joins TRBV19 and TRBJ2-2; a possible D gene is TRBD2 (6 bases). The CDR3 is made up of 16 amino acids. Germline V gives CDR1 LNHDA, CDR2 SQIVND (reference sequence). The V end was cut by 7 bases, the J end by 3 bases, with 18 bases between.

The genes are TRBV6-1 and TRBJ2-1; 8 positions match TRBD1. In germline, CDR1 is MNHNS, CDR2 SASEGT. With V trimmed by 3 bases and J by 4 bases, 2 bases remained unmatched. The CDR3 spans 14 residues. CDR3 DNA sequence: TGTGCCAGCAGTGATCGACAGGGGTACAATGAGCAGTTCTTC. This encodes CASSDRQGYNEQFF.

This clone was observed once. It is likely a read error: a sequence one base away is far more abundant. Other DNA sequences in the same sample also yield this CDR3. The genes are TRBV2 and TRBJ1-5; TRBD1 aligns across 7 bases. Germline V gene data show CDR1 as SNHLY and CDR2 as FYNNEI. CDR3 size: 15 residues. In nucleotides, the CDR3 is TGTGCCAGCAGTAAAGACAGGGATTTCAATCAACCCCAGCATTTT. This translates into CASSKDRDFNQPQHF.

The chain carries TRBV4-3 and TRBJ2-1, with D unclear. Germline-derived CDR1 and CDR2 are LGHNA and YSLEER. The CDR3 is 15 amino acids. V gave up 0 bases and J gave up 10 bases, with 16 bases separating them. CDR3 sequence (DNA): TGCGCCAGCAGCCAAGATTTAGGCGGTCTATGGGAGCAGTTCTTC. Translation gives CASSQDLGGLWEQFF.

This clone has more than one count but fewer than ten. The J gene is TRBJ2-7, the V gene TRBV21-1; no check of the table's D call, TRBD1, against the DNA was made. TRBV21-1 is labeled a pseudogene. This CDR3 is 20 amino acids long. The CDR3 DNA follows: TGTGCCAGCAGCCACCCAGAAGGAGACAGGGGTCACCCCTTCTCCTACGAGCAGTACTTC. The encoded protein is CASSHPEGDRGHPFSYEQYF.

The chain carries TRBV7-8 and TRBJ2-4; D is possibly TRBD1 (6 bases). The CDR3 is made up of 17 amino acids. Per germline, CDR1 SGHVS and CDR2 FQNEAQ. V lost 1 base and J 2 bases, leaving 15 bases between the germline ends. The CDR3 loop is CASSLGWNRDTKNIQYF. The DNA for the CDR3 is TGTGCCAGCAGCTTAGGGTGGAACAGGGATACCAAAAACATTCAGTACTTC.

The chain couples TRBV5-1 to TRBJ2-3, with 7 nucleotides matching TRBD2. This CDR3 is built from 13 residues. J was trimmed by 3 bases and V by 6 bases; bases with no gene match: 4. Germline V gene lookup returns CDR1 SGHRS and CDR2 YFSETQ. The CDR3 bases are TGCGCCAGCAACCGGGGAGGGACAGATACGCAGTATTTT. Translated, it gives CASNRGGTDTQYF. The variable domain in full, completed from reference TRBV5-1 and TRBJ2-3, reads KAGVTQTPRYLIKTRGQQVTLSCSPISGHRSVSWYQQTPGQGLQFLFEYFSETQRNKGNFPGRFSGRQFSNSRSEMNVSTLELGDSALYLCASNRGGTDTQYFGPGTRLTVL.

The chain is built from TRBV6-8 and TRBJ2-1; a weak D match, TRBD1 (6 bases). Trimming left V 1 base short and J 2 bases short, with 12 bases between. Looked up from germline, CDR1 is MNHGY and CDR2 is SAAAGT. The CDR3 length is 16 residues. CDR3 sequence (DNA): TGTGCCAGCAGTTACTGTTCAGGGGAGCCCTACAATGAGCAGTTCTTC. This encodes CASSYCSGEPYNEQFF.

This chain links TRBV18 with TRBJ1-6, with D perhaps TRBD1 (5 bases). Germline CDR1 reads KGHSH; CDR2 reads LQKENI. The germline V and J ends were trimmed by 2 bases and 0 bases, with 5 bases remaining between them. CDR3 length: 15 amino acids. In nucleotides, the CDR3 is TGTGCCAGCTCACCAGGGGGCTCCTATAATTCACCCCTCCACTTT. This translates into CASSPGGSYNSPLHF.

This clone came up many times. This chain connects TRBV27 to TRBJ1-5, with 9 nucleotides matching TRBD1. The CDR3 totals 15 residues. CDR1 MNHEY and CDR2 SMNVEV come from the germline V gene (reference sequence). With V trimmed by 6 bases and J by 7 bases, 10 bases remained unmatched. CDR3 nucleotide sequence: TGTGCCAGCAGCATACAGGGGGCGACATCACAGCCCCAGCATTTT. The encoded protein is CASSIQGATSQPQHF.

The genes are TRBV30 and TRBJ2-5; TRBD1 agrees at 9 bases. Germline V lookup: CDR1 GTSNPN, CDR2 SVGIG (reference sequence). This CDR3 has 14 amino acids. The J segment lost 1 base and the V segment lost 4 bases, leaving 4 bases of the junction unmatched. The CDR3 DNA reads TGTGCCTGGAAGTACAGGGGGCCCCAAGAGACCCAGTACTTC. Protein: CAWKYRGPQETQYF. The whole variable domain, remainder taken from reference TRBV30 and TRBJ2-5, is SQTIHQWPATLVQPVGSPLSLECTVEGTSNPNLYWYRQAAGRGLQLLFYSVGIGQISSEVPQNLSASRPQDRQFILSSKKLLLSDSGFYLCAWKYRGPQETQYFGPGTRLLVL.

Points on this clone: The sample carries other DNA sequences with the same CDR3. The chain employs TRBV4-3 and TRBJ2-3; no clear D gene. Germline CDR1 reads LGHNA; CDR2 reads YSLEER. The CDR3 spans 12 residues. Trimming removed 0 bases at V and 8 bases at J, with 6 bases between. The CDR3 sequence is CASSQDSGTQYF. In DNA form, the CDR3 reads TGCGCCAGCAGCCAAGATTCCGGTACGCAGTATTTT.

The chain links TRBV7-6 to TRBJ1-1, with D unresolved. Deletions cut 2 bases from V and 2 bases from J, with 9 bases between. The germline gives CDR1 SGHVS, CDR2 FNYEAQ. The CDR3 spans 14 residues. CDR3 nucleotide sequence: TGTGCCAGCAGCTTACAGGCCGCCAACACTGAAGCTTTCTTT. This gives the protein CASSLQAANTEAFF.

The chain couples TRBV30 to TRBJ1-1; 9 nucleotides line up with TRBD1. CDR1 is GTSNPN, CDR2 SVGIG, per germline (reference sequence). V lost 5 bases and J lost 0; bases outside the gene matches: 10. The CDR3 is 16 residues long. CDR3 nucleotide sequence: TGTGCCTGGGTAACAGGGACAGGGTCAATGAACACTGAAGCTTTCTTT. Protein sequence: CAWVTGTGSMNTEAFF.

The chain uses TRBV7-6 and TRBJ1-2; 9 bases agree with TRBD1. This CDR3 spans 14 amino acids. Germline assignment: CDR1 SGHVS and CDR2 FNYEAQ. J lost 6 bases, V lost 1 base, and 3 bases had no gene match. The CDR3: CASSLGQGGNGYTF. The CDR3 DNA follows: TGTGCCAGCAGCTTAGGACAGGGGGGGAATGGCTACACCTTC.

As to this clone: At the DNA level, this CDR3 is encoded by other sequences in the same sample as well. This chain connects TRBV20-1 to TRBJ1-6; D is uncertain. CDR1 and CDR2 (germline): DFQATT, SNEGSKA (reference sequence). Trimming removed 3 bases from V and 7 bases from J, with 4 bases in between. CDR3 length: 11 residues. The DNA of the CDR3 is TGCAGTGCTAGTCGGAATTCACCCCTCCACTTT. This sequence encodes CSASRNSPLHF.

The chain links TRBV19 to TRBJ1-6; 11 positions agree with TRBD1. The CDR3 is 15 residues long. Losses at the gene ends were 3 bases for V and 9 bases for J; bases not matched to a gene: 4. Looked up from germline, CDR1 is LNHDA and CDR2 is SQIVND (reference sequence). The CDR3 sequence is CASSILGTGGSPLHF. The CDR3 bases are TGTGCCAGTAGTATTTTGGGGACAGGGGGTTCACCCCTCCACTTT.

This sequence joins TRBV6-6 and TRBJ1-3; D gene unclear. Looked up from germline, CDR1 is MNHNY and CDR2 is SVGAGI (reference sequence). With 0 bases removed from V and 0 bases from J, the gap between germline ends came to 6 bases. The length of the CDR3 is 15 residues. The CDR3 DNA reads TGTGCCAGCAGTTACTCCCGGGACTCTGGAAACACCATATATTTT. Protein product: CASSYSRDSGNTIYF.

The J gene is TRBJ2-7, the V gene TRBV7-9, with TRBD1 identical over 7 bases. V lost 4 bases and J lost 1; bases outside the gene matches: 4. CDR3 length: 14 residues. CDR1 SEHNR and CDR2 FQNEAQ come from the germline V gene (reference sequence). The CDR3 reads CASSSDRRSYEQYF. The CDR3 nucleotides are TGTGCCAGCAGCTCGGACAGGAGGTCCTACGAGCAGTACTTC.

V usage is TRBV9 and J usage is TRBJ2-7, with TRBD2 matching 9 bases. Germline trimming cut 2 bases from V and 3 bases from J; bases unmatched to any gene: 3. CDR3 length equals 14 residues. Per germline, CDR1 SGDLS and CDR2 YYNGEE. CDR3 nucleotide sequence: TGTGCCAGCAGCGTTAGCGGGAGCAACTACGAGCAGTACTTC. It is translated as CASSVSGSNYEQYF.

The CDR3 sequence is CAWSVRSGGIYEQYF. The CDR3 coding sequence is TGTGCCTGGAGTGTACGGAGCGGGGGAATCTACGAGCAGTACTTC. This chain joins TRBV30 and TRBJ2-7, with 8 bases fitting TRBD2. This CDR3 contains 15 residues. The V segment lost 0 bases and the J segment 3 bases; nucleotides outside the gene matches: 7. Germline V gene sequence: CDR1 GTSNPN, CDR2 SVGIG (reference sequence).

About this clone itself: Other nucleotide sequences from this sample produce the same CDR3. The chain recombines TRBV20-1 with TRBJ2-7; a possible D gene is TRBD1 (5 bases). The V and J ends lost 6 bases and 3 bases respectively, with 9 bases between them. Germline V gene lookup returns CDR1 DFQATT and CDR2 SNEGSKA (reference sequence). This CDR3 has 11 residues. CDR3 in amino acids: CSAKGDYEQYF. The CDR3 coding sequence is TGCAGTGCAAAAGGGGACTACGAGCAGTACTTC.

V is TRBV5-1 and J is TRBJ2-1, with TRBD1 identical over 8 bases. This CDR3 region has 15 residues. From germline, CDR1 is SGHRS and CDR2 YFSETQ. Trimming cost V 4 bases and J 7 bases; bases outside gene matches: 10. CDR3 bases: TGCGCCAGCAGCCCGGACAGGGAAGGGACAAATGAGCAGTTCTTC. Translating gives CASSPDREGTNEQFF.

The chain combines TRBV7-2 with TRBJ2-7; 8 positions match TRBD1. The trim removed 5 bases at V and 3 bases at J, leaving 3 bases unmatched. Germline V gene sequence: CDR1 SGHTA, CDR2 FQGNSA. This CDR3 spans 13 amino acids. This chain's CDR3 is CASSLGTGYEQYF. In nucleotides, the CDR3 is TGTGCCAGCAGCCTCGGGACAGGCTACGAGCAGTACTTC.